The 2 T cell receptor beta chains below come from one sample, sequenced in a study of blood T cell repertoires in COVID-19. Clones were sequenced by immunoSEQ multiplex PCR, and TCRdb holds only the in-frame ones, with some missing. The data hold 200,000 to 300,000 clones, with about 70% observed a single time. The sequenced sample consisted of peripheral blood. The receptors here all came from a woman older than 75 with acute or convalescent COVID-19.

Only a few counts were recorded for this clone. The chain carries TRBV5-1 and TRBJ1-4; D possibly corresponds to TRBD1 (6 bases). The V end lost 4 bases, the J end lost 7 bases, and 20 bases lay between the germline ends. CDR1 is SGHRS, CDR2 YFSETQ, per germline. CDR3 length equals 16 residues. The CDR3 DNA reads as TGCGCCAGCAGCCTGGGGGCCGGGGGGGCTGGTGAAAAACTGTTTTTT. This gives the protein CASSLGAGGAGEKLFF. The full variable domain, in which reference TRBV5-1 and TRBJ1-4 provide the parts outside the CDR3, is KAGVTQTPRYLIKTRGQQVTLSCSPISGHRSVSWYQQTPGQGLQFLFEYFSETQRNKGNFPGRFSGRQFSNSRSEMNVSTLELGDSALYLCASSLGAGGAGEKLFFGSGTQLSVL.

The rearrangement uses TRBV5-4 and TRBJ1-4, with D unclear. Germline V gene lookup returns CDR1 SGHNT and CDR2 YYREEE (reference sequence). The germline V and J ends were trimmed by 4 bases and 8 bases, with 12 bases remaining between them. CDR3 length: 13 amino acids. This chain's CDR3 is CASSANGEEKLFF. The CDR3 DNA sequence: TGTGCCAGCAGCGCGAACGGGGAGGAAAAACTGTTTTTT.